The sequence of this T cell receptor (beta chain) was determined in a study of HIV-infected patients and healthy controls. V lost 6 bases and J lost 1, with 12 bases in between. Germline CDR1 reads DFQATT; CDR2 reads SNEGSKA (reference sequence). The CDR3 contains 13 residues. TCRdb recomputed calls from the 5' RACE reads with MiXCR, one row per CDR3 protein. The data show roughly 20,000 distinct CDR3 sequences, with approximately 19% seen just once and roughly a third held by the top ten. This sequence originates from a human donor in good health. The sequencing input was CD8+ T cells from blood. The rearrangement joins TRBV20-1 to TRBJ2-5; D is possibly TRBD1 or TRBD2 (5 bases each). CDR3 in amino acids: CSASPGSQETQYF. Written as DNA, the CDR3 is TGCAGTGCCTCACCAGGGAGCCAAGAGACCCAGTACTTC.